These 20 T cell receptor beta chains came from one sample sequenced in a study of T cell repertoires in cytomegalovirus infection. MiXCR was run by TCRdb on the reads, yielding one entry per CDR3 protein. This table holds about 530,000 distinct CDR3 sequences, about 26% found once. Source material: PBMCs. The receptors derive from a human donor in good health (CMV status not recorded). Some clones in this sample may be carry-over from other donors' samples.

This clonotype was found a few times. This chain joins TRBV25-1 and TRBJ2-7; perhaps TRBD1 as D (6 bases). V lost 2 bases, J lost 5 bases, and 13 bases lay in between. Looked up from germline, CDR1 is MGHDK and CDR2 is SYGVNS. CDR3 length equals 14 residues. The CDR3 loop is CASSEKQGDHEQYF. The CDR3 region has the DNA TGTGCCAGCAGTGAAAAACAGGGAGACCACGAGCAGTACTTC.

This clonotype appeared a single time. The gene calls are TRBV29-1 and TRBJ2-3; D may be TRBD2 (6 bases). CDR1 and CDR2 (germline): SQVTM, ANQGSEA. V gave up 4 bases and J gave up 5 bases, with 10 bases separating them. This CDR3 region has 12 residues. CDR3 nucleotide sequence: TGCAGCGTTGTGGGACTGGGAGATACGCAGTATTTT. Translated: CSVVGLGDTQYF.

This clonotype was recorded a few times. V gene TRBV18 combines with J gene TRBJ2-5; 12 bases map to TRBD2. The CDR3 runs 16 residues. The germline V gene has CDR1 KGHSH and CDR2 LQKENI. The J segment lost 4 bases and the V segment lost 3 bases, leaving 6 bases of the junction unmatched. The CDR3: CASSPDLAGGRETQYF. Here the CDR3 DNA reads TGTGCCAGCTCACCGGATCTAGCGGGAGGGCGAGAGACCCAGTACTTC.

The V gene is TRBV19, the J gene TRBJ2-1, with D unclear. V dropped 6 bases and J dropped 10 bases, with 16 bases sitting between them. This CDR3 region has 13 residues. Germline loops: CDR1 LNHDA, CDR2 SQIVND (reference sequence). The CDR3 coding sequence is TGTGCCAGTAGCGTATCGGAAGTACAGGAGCAGTTCTTC. Its protein is CASSVSEVQEQFF.

In its sample, this clonotype was seen many times. This chain joins TRBV7-9 and TRBJ1-2; unclear D gene. The CDR3 runs to 13 residues. CDR1 and CDR2 (germline): SEHNR, FQNEAQ (reference sequence). V lost 5 bases to trimming and J lost 5 bases, with 12 bases between them. The CDR3, as DNA: TGTGCCAGCAGCCCCGAGGGATTTTATGGCTACACCTTC. Amino acids: CASSPEGFYGYTF.

This clonotype was counted ten times or more. The rearrangement links TRBV20-1 to TRBJ2-7; 7 nucleotides match TRBD2. Germline V gives CDR1 DFQATT, CDR2 SNEGSKA (reference sequence). The length of the CDR3 is 13 residues. The V segment lost 6 bases and the J segment 5 bases; nucleotides outside the gene matches: 10. The CDR3 region is CSASLAGLNEQYF. The CDR3 bases are TGCAGTGCCAGTCTTGCGGGACTAAACGAGCAGTACTTC.

The CDR3 reads CASSLLGTVNTEAFF. CDR3 DNA: TGTGCCAGCAGCTTATTGGGCACCGTGAACACTGAAGCTTTCTTT. The V call is TRBV7-2, the J call TRBJ1-1; unclear D gene. CDR1 and CDR2 (germline): SGHTA, FQGNSA. This CDR3 has 15 residues. V was clipped by 2 bases and J by 0 bases, with 10 bases between them.

V usage is TRBV3-1 and J usage is TRBJ2-1, with a weak D call TRBD2 (6 bases). This CDR3 has 15 amino acids. The V gene lost 4 bases and the J gene lost 7 bases, with 17 bases spanning the gap. The germline V gene has CDR1 LGHDT and CDR2 YNNKEL (reference sequence). The CDR3 sequence is CASSLGDGSRNEQFF. CDR3 bases: TGTGCCAGCAGCCTAGGTGACGGGAGTCGGAATGAGCAGTTCTTC.

The count of this clonotype is one. The rearrangement uses TRBV15 and TRBJ2-5; 7 bases align to TRBD2. The germline V gene encodes CDR1 LNHNV and CDR2 YYDKDF (reference sequence). With 1 base clipped from V and 4 bases from J, the junction kept 12 bases outside the gene matches. CDR3 length: 17 amino acids. The chain's CDR3 is CATSRALGGRAAETQYF. In nucleotides, the CDR3 is TGTGCCACCAGCAGAGCCCTTGGAGGGAGGGCGGCAGAGACCCAGTACTTC. Filled out from reference TRBV15 and TRBJ2-5, the complete variable domain reads DAMVIQNPRYQVTQFGKPVTLSCSQTLNHNVMYWYQQKSSQAPKLLFHYYDKDFNNEADTPDNFQSRRPNTSFCFLDIRSPGLGDTAMYLCATSRALGGRAAETQYFGPGTRLLVL.

This clonotype was detected a few times. This rearrangement joins TRBV7-9 to TRBJ2-7; TRBD1 matches 9 bases. Trimming cost V 6 bases and J 2 bases; bases outside gene matches: 11. Germline CDR1 and CDR2: SEHNR and FQNEAQ (reference sequence). This CDR3 comprises 16 residues. CDR3 sequence: CASSSTGRDRAYEQYF. The DNA of the CDR3 is TGTGCCAGCAGTTCTACAGGCCGGGACAGGGCCTACGAGCAGTACTTC.

The chain couples TRBV14 to TRBJ1-1; D uncertain. Germline CDR1 and CDR2: SGHDN and FVKESK. V lost 3 bases to trimming and J lost 6 bases, with 11 bases between them. This CDR3 has 13 residues. DNA for the CDR3: TGTGCCAGCAGCCAGTTCGGAACGTCTGAAGCTTTCTTT. Translation: CASSQFGTSEAFF.

The chain joins TRBV10-3 to TRBJ2-7; the D gene is possibly TRBD1 (5 bases). Germline V gene lookup returns CDR1 ENHRY and CDR2 SYGVKD. The CDR3 contains 15 residues. The V and J ends lost 3 bases and 1 base respectively, with 13 bases between them. The DNA of the CDR3 is TGTGCCATCAGTGAAACAGGAACTACTTCCTACGAGCAGTACTTC. Translating it yields CAISETGTTSYEQYF.

This clonotype was seen only a few times. V is TRBV14 and J is TRBJ2-7, with D perhaps TRBD1 or TRBD2 (5 bases each). Germline V gives CDR1 SGHDN, CDR2 FVKESK. Trimming left V 0 bases short and J 7 bases short, with 13 bases between. The CDR3 is 14 residues long. DNA of the CDR3: TGTGCCAGCAGCCAAGAAGGGGACCCGTGGGAGCAGTACGTC. Translated: CASSQEGDPWEQYV.

The V call is TRBV7-8, the J call TRBJ2-7; D gene ambiguous. The CDR3 has 13 residues. Trimming took 3 bases from V and 3 from J, leaving 9 bases between them. Germline lookup yields CDR1 SGHVS and CDR2 FQNEAQ. The DNA of the CDR3 is TGTGCCAGCAGCTTGCGCGCCGGCTACGAGCAGTACTTC. Translated, it gives CASSLRAGYEQYF.

This clonotype was counted ten times or more. The chain employs TRBV28 and TRBJ2-1; 10 positions match TRBD2. This CDR3 comprises 15 residues. With 3 bases clipped from V and 7 bases from J, the junction kept 6 bases outside the gene matches. Germline CDR1 is MDHEN and CDR2 is SYDVKM. The CDR3 is CASSLGAGGQNEQFF. The CDR3 DNA follows: TGTGCCAGCAGTTTGGGAGCGGGAGGGCAAAATGAGCAGTTCTTC.

This clonotype was seen a few times. The chain has TRBV20-1 and TRBJ2-3; the match to TRBD2 covers 8 bases. The CDR3 has 18 amino acids. Losses at the gene ends were 1 base for V and 0 bases for J; bases not matched to a gene: 12. Germline V CDR1 and CDR2: DFQATT, SNEGSKA (reference sequence). In nucleotides, the CDR3 is TGCAGTGCTAGAGGGCCGGTCGGGAGGGCCGTGAGCACAGATACGCAGTATTTT. Translated: CSARGPVGRAVSTDTQYF.

The table lists this clonotype with many counts. The CDR3 here is CASSLVFNQGRGYAEAFF. CDR3 bases: TGTGCCAGCAGCTTAGTCTTTAACCAGGGTCGTGGGTATGCTGAAGCTTTCTTT. The chain recombines TRBV7-2 with TRBJ1-1; possible D gene TRBD1, 5 bases. The V end lost 1 base, the J end lost 6 bases, and 24 bases lay between the germline ends. This CDR3 has 18 amino acids. CDR1 is SGHTA, CDR2 FQGNSA, per germline.

This clonotype was seen a handful of times. The chain has TRBV12-3 or TRBV12-4 and TRBJ1-2; no firm D call. Trimming pared 5 bases from V and 6 bases from J, leaving 22 bases between. The CDR3 covers 16 residues. The CDR3, as DNA: TGTGCCAGCAGTCTCAGCACCCCGGGCCTCTATCATGGCTACACCTTC. This sequence encodes CASSLSTPGLYHGYTF.

V usage is TRBV3-1 and J usage is TRBJ2-1, with 11 positions matching TRBD2. The CDR3 totals 16 residues. Germline CDR1 LGHDT, CDR2 YNNKEL (reference sequence). Losses at the gene ends were 3 bases for V and 2 bases for J; bases not matched to a gene: 3. CDR3 coding DNA: TGTGCCAGCAGCCACCTAGCGGGGGGAACCTACAATGAGCAGTTCTTC. Translation gives CASSHLAGGTYNEQFF.

This clonotype was seen only a few times. The chain has TRBV28 and TRBJ2-3; D is unclear. Germline CDR1 is MDHEN and CDR2 is SYDVKM. V was clipped by 3 bases and J by 5 bases, with 12 bases between them. The CDR3 runs 14 residues. Written as DNA, the CDR3 is TGTGCCAGCAGTTTTCTGGGTGCGGTAGATACGCAGTATTTT. As protein: CASSFLGAVDTQYF.